This is a list of T cell receptor beta chains from one sample in a study of control samples from healthy donors and cancer patients. Generated by immunoSEQ multiplex PCR, the TCRdb table keeps only in-frame clones and is missing some. The table shows under 95,000 clones, with more than 85% occurring only once. Sequences were obtained from blood. The receptor set was obtained from a woman aged 25 to 39 in good health. Each CDR3 is given with its conserved first and last residue. The order of the fields is CDR3 protein, CDR3 DNA, V gene, J gene, D gene, clone size. A D gene is named only where the DNA matches it firmly. Size tells how often a clone was seen (once, few, many) or the class of an expanded clone, and some rows leave it out.

cdr3_aa: CASSLEYLGNTEAFF
cdr3_nt: TGTGCCAGCAGCTTAGAGTACCTGGGGAACACTGAAGCTTTCTTT
v_call: TRBV11-2
j_call: TRBJ1-1
d_call: .
clone_size: .

cdr3_aa: CASSAGNRGDTQYF
cdr3_nt: TGTGCCAGCAGCGCCGGGAACAGGGGAGATACGCAGTATTTT
v_call: TRBV2
j_call: TRBJ2-3
d_call: TRBD1
clone_size: .

cdr3_aa: CASRLAGGLSYNEQFF
cdr3_nt: TGCGCCAGCAGACTAGCGGGAGGGCTATCCTACAATGAGCAGTTCTTC
v_call: TRBV10-2
j_call: TRBJ2-1
d_call: TRBD2
clone_size: .

cdr3_aa: CSARALDTQYF
cdr3_nt: TGCAGTGCTAGAGCGCTTGATACGCAGTATTTT
v_call: TRBV20-1
j_call: TRBJ2-3
d_call: .
clone_size: .

cdr3_aa: CASAPGDSRYEQYF
cdr3_nt: TGTGCTAGTGCCCCCGGAGATTCGAGGTACGAGCAGTACTTC
v_call: TRBV12-5
j_call: TRBJ2-7
d_call: .
clone_size: .

cdr3_aa: CASSPWGTSGSSYNEQFF
cdr3_nt: TGTGCCAGCAGCCCCTGGGGGACTAGCGGGAGCTCCTACAATGAGCAGTTCTTC
v_call: TRBV7-9
j_call: TRBJ2-1
d_call: TRBD2
clone_size: .

cdr3_aa: CASSSDHYNEQFF
cdr3_nt: TGTGCCAGCAGCTCCGACCACTACAATGAGCAGTTCTTC
v_call: TRBV11-3
j_call: TRBJ2-1
d_call: .
clone_size: few

cdr3_aa: CAWSPLAGGEDTQYF
cdr3_nt: TGTGCCTGGAGTCCCCTAGCGGGGGGTGAGGATACGCAGTATTTT
v_call: TRBV30
j_call: TRBJ2-3
d_call: TRBD2
clone_size: .

cdr3_aa: CASSQVSGRWQPQHF
cdr3_nt: TGCGCCAGCAGCCAAGTCTCAGGGAGGTGGCAGCCCCAGCATTTT
v_call: TRBV4-1
j_call: TRBJ1-5
d_call: .
clone_size: .

cdr3_aa: CASGSPAGTSGTDTQYF
cdr3_nt: TGTGCTAGTGGTTCCCCGGCCGGGACTAGCGGCACAGATACGCAGTATTTT
v_call: TRBV12-5
j_call: TRBJ2-3
d_call: TRBD2
clone_size: .

cdr3_aa: CASTHNSPLHF
cdr3_nt: TGTGCCAGCACCCATAATTCACCCCTCCACTTT
v_call: TRBV21-1
j_call: TRBJ1-6
d_call: .
clone_size: .

cdr3_aa: CASSGTGTDTQYF
cdr3_nt: TGTGCCAGTTCCGGGACAGGCACAGATACGCAGTATTTT
v_call: TRBV19
j_call: TRBJ2-3
d_call: TRBD1
clone_size: .

cdr3_aa: CASKKTGWALQPQHF
cdr3_nt: TGTGCCAGCAAGAAAACAGGGTGGGCCCTTCAGCCCCAGCATTTT
v_call: TRBV6-5
j_call: TRBJ1-5
d_call: .
clone_size: few

cdr3_aa: CASSLVVARSYNEQFF
cdr3_nt: TGTGCCAGCAGCTTAGTGGTAGCCCGCTCCTACAATGAGCAGTTCTTC
v_call: TRBV7-9
j_call: TRBJ2-1
d_call: .
clone_size: .

cdr3_aa: CASSDNEQFF
cdr3_nt: TGTGCCAGCAGCGACAATGAGCAGTTCTTC
v_call: TRBV7-8
j_call: TRBJ2-1
d_call: .
clone_size: .

cdr3_aa: CASSGLVGHNSPLHF
cdr3_nt: TGTGCCAGCAGTGGCCTCGTCGGGCATAATTCACCCCTCCACTTT
v_call: TRBV25-1
j_call: TRBJ1-6
d_call: .
clone_size: .

cdr3_aa: CASSVADRQGAYEQYF
cdr3_nt: TGTGCCAGCAGCGTAGCTGACCGGCAGGGGGCCTACGAGCAGTACTTC
v_call: TRBV9
j_call: TRBJ2-7
d_call: TRBD1
clone_size: .

cdr3_aa: CASSPEIGRNNYGYTF
cdr3_nt: TGCGCCAGCAGCCCGGAGATAGGACGGAATAACTATGGCTACACCTTC
v_call: TRBV5-1
j_call: TRBJ1-2
d_call: .
clone_size: .

cdr3_aa: CASSRRGHEQYF
cdr3_nt: TGCGCCAGCAGCCGGAGGGGCCACGAGCAGTACTTC
v_call: TRBV5-1
j_call: TRBJ2-7
d_call: .
clone_size: .

cdr3_aa: CASSLDLRGEAFF
cdr3_nt: TGTGCCAGCAGCTTAGATCTAAGGGGTGAAGCTTTCTTT
v_call: TRBV11-3
j_call: TRBJ1-1
d_call: .
clone_size: few

cdr3_aa: CASSQAGITNEKLFF
cdr3_nt: TGTGCCAGCAGCCAAGCGGGTATAACTAATGAAAAACTGTTTTTT
v_call: TRBV14
j_call: TRBJ1-4
d_call: .
clone_size: few

cdr3_aa: CASSDISVQGNQPQHF
cdr3_nt: TGTGCCAGCAGTGATATATCGGTCCAAGGCAATCAGCCCCAGCATTTT
v_call: TRBV6-1
j_call: TRBJ1-5
d_call: .
clone_size: .

cdr3_aa: CASRPPTGTRPPLHF
cdr3_nt: TGTGCCAGTAGACCCCCGACAGGGACGAGGCCACCCCTCCACTTT
v_call: TRBV19
j_call: TRBJ1-6
d_call: TRBD1
clone_size: .

cdr3_aa: CASSFGSYSPLHF
cdr3_nt: TGTGCCAGCAGCTTTGGATCGTATTCACCCCTCCACTTT
v_call: TRBV7-8
j_call: TRBJ1-6
d_call: .
clone_size: once

cdr3_aa: CASSLASGGGNTIYF
cdr3_nt: TGCGCCAGCAGCTTGGCCTCAGGGGGCGGAAACACCATATATTTT
v_call: TRBV5-1
j_call: TRBJ1-3
d_call: TRBD1
clone_size: .

cdr3_aa: CASSPPSGVYNEQFF
cdr3_nt: TGTGCCAGCAGCCCCCCTAGCGGGGTCTACAATGAGCAGTTCTTC
v_call: TRBV6-5
j_call: TRBJ2-1
d_call: TRBD2
clone_size: .

cdr3_aa: CASSVQGGQKLFF
cdr3_nt: TGTGCCAGCAGCGTACAGGGGGGGCAAAAACTGTTTTTT
v_call: TRBV3-1/TRBV3-2
j_call: TRBJ1-4
d_call: TRBD1
clone_size: .

cdr3_aa: CASSIERGQRNTEAFF
cdr3_nt: TGTGCCAGTAGTATAGAAAGAGGACAGAGGAACACTGAAGCTTTCTTT
v_call: TRBV19
j_call: TRBJ1-1
d_call: .
clone_size: .

cdr3_aa: CASRGQENIQYF
cdr3_nt: TGTGCCAGCAGGGGGCAGGAAAACATTCAGTACTTC
v_call: TRBV6-5
j_call: TRBJ2-4
d_call: .
clone_size: .

cdr3_aa: CASSLERTGVDEQYF
cdr3_nt: TGTGCCAGCAGCTTAGAGCGGACAGGGGTAGACGAGCAGTACTTC
v_call: TRBV7-3
j_call: TRBJ2-7
d_call: TRBD1
clone_size: .

cdr3_aa: CASSLGSGGELFF
cdr3_nt: TGTGCCAGCAGCTTAGGGAGTGGCGGGGAGCTGTTTTTT
v_call: TRBV11-2
j_call: TRBJ2-2
d_call: .
clone_size: once

cdr3_aa: CASSQDIAFSNYGYTF
cdr3_nt: TGTGCCAGCAGCCAAGATATCGCCTTCTCCAACTATGGCTACACCTTC
v_call: TRBV3-1/TRBV3-2
j_call: TRBJ1-2
d_call: .
clone_size: .

cdr3_aa: CASSIEGQGGTEAFF
cdr3_nt: TGTGCCAGCAGCATTGAGGGACAGGGGGGCACTGAAGCTTTCTTT
v_call: TRBV11-1
j_call: TRBJ1-1
d_call: TRBD1
clone_size: .

cdr3_aa: CASSYADSYEQYF
cdr3_nt: TGTGCCAGCAGTTACGCAGACTCCTACGAGCAGTACTTC
v_call: TRBV6-5
j_call: TRBJ2-7
d_call: .
clone_size: .

cdr3_aa: CASSFRDRGLIANYGYTF
cdr3_nt: TGTGCCAGCAGCTTCCGGGACAGGGGGCTCATAGCTAACTATGGCTACACCTTC
v_call: TRBV7-9
j_call: TRBJ1-2
d_call: TRBD1
clone_size: .

cdr3_aa: CASSFPLAGGPGEQFF
cdr3_nt: TGTGCCAGCAGTTTTCCACTAGCGGGAGGGCCTGGCGAGCAGTTCTTC
v_call: TRBV27
j_call: TRBJ2-1
d_call: TRBD2
clone_size: .

cdr3_aa: CASSLVGGFGETQYF
cdr3_nt: TGCGCCAGCAGCTTGGTCGGGGGATTCGGGGAGACCCAGTACTTC
v_call: TRBV5-1
j_call: TRBJ2-5
d_call: .
clone_size: .

cdr3_aa: CASSLALAMGNEQFF
cdr3_nt: TGTGCCAGCAGCTTGGCTCTAGCGATGGGAAATGAGCAGTTCTTC
v_call: TRBV5-4
j_call: TRBJ2-1
d_call: .
clone_size: .

cdr3_aa: CACTQGIEQFF
cdr3_nt: TGTGCCTGTACTCAGGGGATTGAGCAGTTCTTC
v_call: TRBV30
j_call: TRBJ2-1
d_call: .
clone_size: .

cdr3_aa: CASGSHLNGYTF
cdr3_nt: TGTGCCAGCGGGAGCCACTTGAATGGCTACACCTTC
v_call: TRBV3-1/TRBV3-2
j_call: TRBJ1-2
d_call: .
clone_size: .

cdr3_aa: CASTGGWTADTQYF
cdr3_nt: TGTGCCAGCACTGGGGGGTGGACGGCGGATACGCAGTATTTT
v_call: TRBV2
j_call: TRBJ2-3
d_call: .
clone_size: once

cdr3_aa: CASSDVGFEAFF
cdr3_nt: TGTGCCAGCAGTGACGTGGGGTTTGAAGCTTTCTTT
v_call: TRBV6-4
j_call: TRBJ1-1
d_call: .
clone_size: .

cdr3_aa: CASISGPDQPQHF
cdr3_nt: TGTGCCAGTATTTCAGGACCGGATCAGCCCCAGCATTTT
v_call: TRBV19
j_call: TRBJ1-5
d_call: .
clone_size: .

cdr3_aa: CASSLITGQGQETQYF
cdr3_nt: TGCGCCAGCAGCTTGATTACTGGACAGGGGCAAGAGACCCAGTACTTC
v_call: TRBV5-1
j_call: TRBJ2-5
d_call: TRBD1
clone_size: .

cdr3_aa: CASSQDGVQGRETQYF
cdr3_nt: TGTGCCAGCAGCCAAGACGGAGTACAGGGACGTGAGACCCAGTACTTC
v_call: TRBV3-1/TRBV3-2
j_call: TRBJ2-5
d_call: .
clone_size: .

cdr3_aa: CASSIAGNEKLFF
cdr3_nt: TGTGCCAGTAGTATTGCCGGGAATGAAAAACTGTTTTTT
v_call: TRBV19
j_call: TRBJ1-4
d_call: .
clone_size: .

cdr3_aa: CASSSDRVMNTEAFF
cdr3_nt: TGCGCCAGCAGCTCGGACAGGGTCATGAACACTGAAGCTTTCTTT
v_call: TRBV5-1
j_call: TRBJ1-1
d_call: TRBD1
clone_size: .

cdr3_aa: CASSSGGSNTGELFF
cdr3_nt: TGCGCCAGCAGCTCGGGGGGGTCGAACACCGGGGAGCTGTTTTTT
v_call: TRBV5-1
j_call: TRBJ2-2
d_call: TRBD2
clone_size: .

cdr3_aa: CAWSRIGVSTDTQYF
cdr3_nt: TGTGCCTGGAGTAGAATCGGGGTATCCACAGATACGCAGTATTTT
v_call: TRBV30
j_call: TRBJ2-3
d_call: .
clone_size: once

cdr3_aa: CASSYSRTTEAFF
cdr3_nt: TGTGCCAGCAGTTACTCGAGGACTACTGAAGCTTTCTTT
v_call: TRBV6-2/TRBV6-3
j_call: TRBJ1-1
d_call: .
clone_size: .

cdr3_aa: CASSGDRKAFF
cdr3_nt: TGTGCCAGCAGTGGGGACAGAAAAGCTTTCTTT
v_call: TRBV28
j_call: TRBJ1-1
d_call: TRBD1
clone_size: .

cdr3_aa: CASSSDRTGNSPLHF
cdr3_nt: TGCGCCAGCAGCTCAGACAGGACGGGGAATTCACCCCTCCACTTT
v_call: TRBV5-1
j_call: TRBJ1-6
d_call: .
clone_size: .